What follows is one T cell receptor beta chain and its context. Germline values: CDR1 LNHNV, CDR2 YYDKDF (reference sequence). CDR3 length equals 15 residues. With 1 base clipped from V and 4 bases from J, the junction kept 5 bases outside the gene matches. The assay was immunoSEQ multiplex PCR, and TCRdb's table has in-frame clones only and misses some. The sample lists fewer than 300,000 clones; approximately 88% were seen once. This sample is part of a study of blood T cell repertoires in COVID-19. The overall study: Sample material is recorded as cDNA or gDNA derived from T cells, B-cell-depleted T cells, or PBMCs.

Assignment of participants to cohorts was predicated upon participant-reported clinical history. The sequence was obtained from a woman aged 40 to 50 with acute COVID-19. Specimen: PBMCs or T cells enriched from blood (not recorded which). V is TRBV15 and J is TRBJ1-2; 8 positions match TRBD1. The CDR3, as DNA: TGTGCCACCAGCAGAGGGACAGGGACTTTCTATGGCTACACCTTC. It translates to CATSRGTGTFYGYTF.